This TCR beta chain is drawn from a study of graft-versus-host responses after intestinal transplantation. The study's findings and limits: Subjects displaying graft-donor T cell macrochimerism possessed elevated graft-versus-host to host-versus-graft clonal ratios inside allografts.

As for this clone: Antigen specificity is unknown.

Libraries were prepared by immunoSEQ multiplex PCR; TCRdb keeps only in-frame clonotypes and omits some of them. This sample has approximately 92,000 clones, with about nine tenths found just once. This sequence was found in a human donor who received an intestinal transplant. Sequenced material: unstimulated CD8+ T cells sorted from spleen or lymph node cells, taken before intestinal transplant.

The CDR3, as DNA: TGTGCCAGCAGCTTATGGGGAGCGTCTCGAGGAAACACCATATATTTT. It translates to CASSLWGASRGNTIYF. The chain uses TRBV7-6 and TRBJ1-3, with unresolved D. V shed 2 bases and J shed 4 bases, with 15 bases lying between them. Germline-derived CDR1 and CDR2 are SGHVS and FNYEAQ. CDR3 size: 16 residues.